The sequence of this T cell receptor (beta chain) was determined in a study of beta chain features in type 1 diabetes. Findings of the study overall: Patients with Type 1 diabetes showed moderately but significantly shorter TCRB CDR3s in all four CD4+ subsets.

There are many counts of this clone. Its antigen is not known. Expressed TCRB transcripts were sequenced because the isolated RNA had all been reverse transcribed beforehand. The assay was immunoSEQ multiplex PCR, and TCRdb's table has in-frame clones only and misses some. The sample contains about 270,000 clones, roughly an eighth of which appear only once. Germline V gene data show CDR1 as SEHNR and CDR2 as FQNEAQ (reference sequence). V was clipped by 3 bases and J by 6 bases, with 7 bases between them. This CDR3 spans 12 amino acids. The receptor comes from a man aged 25 to 45 with type 1 diabetes. The sequencing sample was made of naive CD4+ T cells from blood. The chain carries TRBV7-9 and TRBJ2-3; D is ambiguous. In DNA form, the CDR3 reads TGTGCCAGCAGCTTTGGGCAGGATACGCAGTATTTT. This translates into CASSFGQDTQYF.